This is a list of T cell receptor beta chains from one sample in a study of blood T cell repertoires in COVID-19. The assay was immunoSEQ multiplex PCR, and TCRdb's table has in-frame clones only and misses some. The table includes some 60,000 clones, more than 85% detected once. Sequencing was performed on peripheral blood. These receptor sequences come from a man in his 70s with acute or convalescent COVID-19. Both conserved end residues are trimmed from each CDR3.

J: TRBJ1-6; V: TRBV14; CDR3: ASSSRENSPLH
J: TRBJ2-7; V: TRBV27; CDR3: ASSLTGTRGNEQY
J: TRBJ1-2; V: TRBV9; CDR3: ASSGGGVGYT
J: TRBJ2-5; V: TRBV18; CDR3: ASSPGLETQY
J: TRBJ2-7; V: TRBV9; CDR3: ASSDTSGGSEQY
J: TRBJ1-1; V: TRBV19; CDR3: ASSPGGGGGTEAF
J: TRBJ2-3; V: TRBV7-9; CDR3: ASSLVSGGGSDTQY
J: TRBJ2-7; V: TRBV19; CDR3: ASSIIDSAYEQY
J: TRBJ1-5; V: TRBV10-3; CDR3: AISEQGGSQPQH
J: TRBJ2-1; V: TRBV12-3/TRBV12-4; CDR3: ASRGLALNEQF
J: TRBJ1-5; V: TRBV28; CDR3: ASSLIPLDRSNQPQH
J: TRBJ2-3; V: TRBV21-1; CDR3: ASSNCFPHTDTQY
J: TRBJ2-2; V: TRBV30; CDR3: AWKRGYTGELF
J: TRBJ2-7; V: TRBV5-1; CDR3: ASSLRPGQSYEQY
J: TRBJ2-3; V: TRBV7-9; CDR3: ASSLDGGTFTDTQY
J: TRBJ2-7; V: TRBV18; CDR3: ASSPQRGGCPY